The 5 T cell receptor beta chains reported below all come from one sample, sequenced in a study of blood T cell repertoires in COVID-19. Method: immunoSEQ multiplex PCR; TCRdb's copy keeps in-frame clones and lacks some. The table includes some 49,000 clones, around 81% detected once. The sample comprised peripheral blood. The receptors shown here come from a woman aged 80 or over with COVID-19, enrolled during active disease.

The rearrangement uses TRBV13 and TRBJ2-5, with 14 bases matching TRBD2. CDR3 size: 16 residues. Germline CDR1 and CDR2: PRHDT and FYEKMQ (reference sequence). V shed 5 bases and J 5 bases; nucleotides not matched to a gene: 7. CDR3 amino acids: CASSPGGLAGAETQYF. The CDR3 DNA is TGTGCCAGCAGCCCGGGGGGACTAGCGGGAGCCGAGACCCAGTACTTC.

The V call is TRBV6-5, the J call TRBJ2-5, with a weak D call TRBD2 (6 bases). CDR1 is MNHEY and CDR2 is SVGAGI in the germline V gene. The V gene lost 1 base and the J gene lost 3 bases, with 6 bases spanning the gap. The CDR3 runs 13 residues. The CDR3 bases are TGTGCCAGCAGTTACTGGGGGGAAGAGACCCAGTACTTC. Its translation is CASSYWGEETQYF.

The chain is built from TRBV3-1 (or the pseudogene TRBV3-2) and TRBJ2-3, with D maybe TRBD2 (6 bases). V gave up 4 bases and J gave up 4 bases, with 12 bases separating them. The CDR3 extends over 14 amino acids. The germline gives CDR1 LGHDT, CDR2 YNNKEL (reference sequence). Here the CDR3 DNA reads TGTGCCAGCAGCCGGAGAGGGAGGTCAGATACGCAGTATTTT. This codes for CASSRRGRSDTQYF.

The rearrangement joins TRBV11-2 to TRBJ2-2; 11 nucleotides line up with TRBD2. This CDR3 comprises 17 residues. The junction had 7 bases not matched to a gene; V was cut back by 5 bases and J by 2 bases. Germline CDR1 is SGHAT and CDR2 is FQNNGV. CDR3 amino acids: CASSHTLAGGNTGELFF. The CDR3 nucleotides read TGTGCCAGCAGCCATACCCTAGCGGGAGGAAACACCGGGGAGCTGTTTTTT.

The rearrangement uses TRBV2 and TRBJ1-3; 7 positions match TRBD1. CDR1 is SNHLY, CDR2 FYNNEI, per germline. J lost 2 bases, V lost 4 bases, and 5 bases had no gene match. This CDR3 comprises 15 residues. CDR3 coding DNA: TGTGCCAGCAGTGGTCAGGGGGTCGCTGGAAACACCATATATTTT. Its protein product is CASSGQGVAGNTIYF.